These 21 T cell receptor beta chains were all obtained from the same sample, sequenced in a study of early T cells in non-severe SARS-CoV-2 infection. TCRdb itself ran the 5' RACE reads through MiXCR, one entry per CDR3 protein. The repertoire has more than 25,000 distinct CDR3 sequences, approximately 4.2% of them found once; the top ten carry roughly 12%. Sequencing was carried out using whole blood. These receptor sequences come from an adult who was a healthcare worker with PCR-confirmed SARS-CoV-2 infection or an uninfected control (not recorded which).

In its sample, this clonotype was seen many times. CDR3 sequence (DNA): TGCAGTGCTAGTTTGGCGGGGTTCTCCTACGAGCAGTACTTC. The encoded protein is CSASLAGFSYEQYF. This rearrangement joins TRBV20-1 to TRBJ2-7; weak D call: TRBD2 (6 bases). The CDR3 sequence is 14 residues long. The germline CDR1 and CDR2 sequences are DFQATT and SNEGSKA (reference sequence). V was pared by 3 bases and J by 0 bases, with 12 bases between.

In this sample, this clonotype turned up a few times. The V and J genes are TRBV28 and TRBJ1-6; no definite D call. V lost 2 bases, J lost 10 bases, and 9 bases lay in between. Germline assignment: CDR1 MDHEN and CDR2 SYDVKM. The CDR3 covers 13 residues. CDR3 coding DNA: TGTGCCAGCAGTTTAGAGGGCTTCTCACCCCTCCACTTT. Encoded protein: CASSLEGFSPLHF.

This clonotype was detected only a few times. This chain connects TRBV3-1 to TRBJ1-2; D may be TRBD1 (5 bases). V was cut by 2 bases and J by 0 bases, with 7 bases left in between. Germline CDR1 and CDR2: LGHDT and YNNKEL (reference sequence). The CDR3 has 14 residues. The CDR3 protein is CASSQRDANYGYTF. The CDR3 DNA reads TGTGCCAGCAGCCAAAGGGACGCTAACTATGGCTACACCTTC.

This clonotype was counted ten times or more. The CDR3 DNA reads TGTGCCAGCAGTAGCGGGAGGGACTACAATGAGCAGTTCTTC. It yields the protein CASSSGRDYNEQFF. The genes are TRBV7-3 and TRBJ2-1; 11 bases fit TRBD2. There are 14 residues in the CDR3. CDR1 and CDR2 from the germline V gene are SGHTA and FQGTGA. V lost 6 bases to trimming and J lost 3 bases; unmatched junction nucleotides: 1.

This clonotype was detected many times. The chain has TRBV2 and TRBJ2-7; perhaps TRBD2 as D (6 bases). The germline V gene encodes CDR1 SNHLY and CDR2 FYNNEI. The CDR3 is made up of 14 amino acids. Trimming took 8 bases from V and 5 from J, leaving 19 bases between them. CDR3 DNA sequence: TGTGCCAGCCTTTCCGTTCGGGCTAGCGACGAGCAGTACTTC. It codes for CASLSVRASDEQYF. Together with reference TRBV2 and TRBJ2-7, the CDR3 gives the full variable domain: EPEVTQTPSHQVTQMGQEVILRCVPISNHLYFYWYRQILGQKVEFLVSFYNNEISEKSEIFDDQFSVERPDGSNFTLKIRSTKLEDSAMYFCASLSVRASDEQYFGPGTRLTVT.

The chain carries TRBV12-3 or TRBV12-4 and TRBJ2-3; 7 bases fit TRBD2. Losses at the gene ends were 3 bases for V and 4 bases for J; bases not matched to a gene: 4. The CDR3 runs to 14 residues. The CDR3 loop reads CASSFSGGSDTQYF. The CDR3 DNA reads as TGTGCCAGCAGTTTTTCGGGGGGATCAGATACGCAGTATTTT.

This clonotype was found many times. The chain couples TRBV29-1 to TRBJ2-3; 8 positions agree with TRBD1. CDR1 and CDR2 (germline): SQVTM, ANQGSEA. CDR3 length: 13 amino acids. After removal of 6 bases from V and 6 bases from J, the junction contained 8 bases not matched to a gene. In DNA form, the CDR3 reads TGCAGCGTGGAACAGGGGGGAGTGGATACGCAGTATTTT. Encoded protein: CSVEQGGVDTQYF.

There are many counts of this clonotype. The CDR3 region has the DNA TGTGCCACCGATGACGGTTCCCTCCACTTT. This codes for CATDDGSLHF. The chain has TRBV2 and TRBJ1-6; D unresolved. CDR1 and CDR2 (germline): SNHLY, FYNNEI. This CDR3 is 10 amino acids long. Trimming removed 10 bases from V and 14 bases from J, with 12 bases in between.

This clonotype has a count of ten or more. V is TRBV28 and J is TRBJ1-4; D is undetermined. Between the trimmed V and J ends, which lost 5 bases and 8 bases, there was a span of 15 bases. The germline V gene encodes CDR1 MDHEN and CDR2 SYDVKM. The CDR3 contains 14 residues. CDR3 loop: CASSPPRGWEKLFF. CDR3 in DNA: TGTGCCAGCAGTCCGCCACGGGGTTGGGAAAAACTGTTTTTT.

The rearrangement joins TRBV11-2 to TRBJ2-3; 14 bases agree with TRBD2. The CDR3 contains 20 residues. CDR1 and CDR2 from the germline V gene are SGHAT and FQNNGV. The J segment lost 1 base and the V segment lost 5 bases, leaving 14 bases of the junction unmatched. As DNA, the CDR3 is TGTGCCAGCAGCCCGATACGAAGACTAGCGGGGGGGCCGGGCACAGATACGCAGTATTTT. It encodes CASSPIRRLAGGPGTDTQYF.

This clonotype was seen a handful of times. V is TRBV29-1 and J is TRBJ2-1, with TRBD2 as a possible D gene (5 bases). The CDR3 has 12 residues. Deletions cut 4 bases from V and 8 bases from J, with 12 bases between. Germline V gene lookup returns CDR1 SQVTM and CDR2 ANQGSEA. The CDR3 DNA sequence: TGCAGCGTTGCCCACCCGAGGGATGAGCAGTTCTTC. Translating gives CSVAHPRDEQFF.

The chain couples TRBV6-5 to TRBJ2-4; either TRBD1 or TRBD2 may supply D (6 bases each). Trimming removed 0 bases from V and 7 bases from J, with 10 bases in between. CDR1 and CDR2 (germline): MNHEY, SVGAGI. The CDR3 runs 14 residues. Here the CDR3 DNA reads TGTGCCAGCAGTTACTCGACGGGGGCCAACATTCAGTACTTC. It translates to CASSYSTGANIQYF.

The chain combines TRBV11-3 with TRBJ2-2, with TRBD1 matching over 11 bases. Germline V CDR1 and CDR2: SGHNT, YENEEA. Losses at the gene ends were 6 bases for V and 6 bases for J; bases not matched to a gene: 3. The CDR3 has 14 amino acids. The CDR3 DNA reads as TGTGCCAGCAGGAGGGGACAGGGGGCCGGGGAGCTGTTTTTT. It encodes CASRRGQGAGELFF. Based on the CDR3 plus reference TRBV11-3 and TRBJ2-2, the full variable domain is EAGVVQSPRYKIIEKKQPVAFWCNPISGHNTLYWYLQNLGQGPELLIRYENEEAVDDSQLPKDRFSAERLKGVDSTLKIQPAELGDSAVYLCASRRGQGAGELFFGEGSRLTVL.

This clonotype was observed many times. It is unclear where the CDR3 begins or ends on the DNA, so no DNA is shown, and the CDR3 is as TCRdb lists it. The chain is built from TRBV7-5 and TRBJ2-6. TRBV7-5 corresponds to a pseudogene. Both ends counted, the CDR3 spans 19 residues. CDR3 sequence: CISVPEAYGQNSGANVLTF.

The CDR3 DNA reads as TGCGCCAGCAGCCAGGACGGACCCTACGAGCAGTACTTC. Residues: CASSQDGPYEQYF. The chain links TRBV10-1 to TRBJ2-7; D gene ambiguous. There are 13 residues in the CDR3. Trimming shortened V by 6 bases and J by 2 bases, and 11 bases separated the two germline ends. Germline V gene sequence: CDR1 WNHNN, CDR2 SYGVQD (reference sequence).

This clonotype was detected only a few times. The chain carries TRBV7-2 and TRBJ2-1; 9 nucleotides align to TRBD2. Germline assignment: CDR1 SGHTA and CDR2 FQGNSA. CDR3 length: 15 residues. With 0 bases clipped from V and 3 bases from J, the junction kept 0 bases outside the gene matches. CDR3 residues: CASSLARGGYNEQFF. DNA for the CDR3: TGTGCCAGCAGCTTAGCGCGGGGGGGCTACAATGAGCAGTTCTTC.

This clonotype was seen many times. V is TRBV9 and J is TRBJ2-5; 7 bases match TRBD2. Germline assignment: CDR1 SGDLS and CDR2 YYNGEE. This CDR3 spans 16 amino acids. V dropped 4 bases and J dropped 2; count of bases not matched to a gene: 11. In DNA, the CDR3 is TGTGCCAGCAGCCCGGGGCTAGCGGTGAATCAAGAGACCCAGTACTTC. Translated, it gives CASSPGLAVNQETQYF.

This clonotype occurred a few times. The chain has TRBV7-3 and TRBJ2-7; TRBD1 might be the D (6 bases). The germline V and J ends were trimmed by 0 bases and 5 bases, with 11 bases remaining between them. Germline lookup yields CDR1 SGHTA and CDR2 FQGTGA. This CDR3 contains 14 residues. The CDR3 DNA reads as TGTGCCAGCAGCTTAACAGACAGGTCCCACGAGCAGTACTTC. It encodes CASSLTDRSHEQYF.

This clonotype was counted between two and nine times. The chain recombines TRBV11-2 with TRBJ2-3, with TRBD2 as a possible D gene (7 bases). The CDR3 runs 15 residues. With 5 bases removed from V and 6 bases from J, the gap between germline ends came to 18 bases. CDR1 SGHAT and CDR2 FQNNGV come from the germline V gene. The CDR3 DNA reads as TGTGCCAGCAGCGCTCTCGCGGGGGCATTGGATACGCAGTATTTT. Translation: CASSALAGALDTQYF. The complete variable domain, with remaining parts taken from reference TRBV11-2 and TRBJ2-3, reads EAGVAQSPRYKIIEKRQSVAFWCNPISGHATLYWYQQILGQGPKLLIQFQNNGVVDDSQLPKDRFSAERLKGVDSTLKIQPAKLEDSAVYLCASSALAGALDTQYFGPGTRLTVL.

This clonotype was detected once. A much bigger clone sits one base away, suggesting this may be a read error. The chain couples TRBV7-6 to TRBJ1-6, with D possibly matching TRBD1 (5 bases). This CDR3 contains 14 residues. Germline V gene data show CDR1 as SGHVS and CDR2 as FNYEAQ. In nucleotides, the CDR3 is TGTGTCAGCAGCTCGCCGGGACCCGATTCACCCCTCCACTTT. It specifies CVSSSPGPDSPLHF.

This clonotype was seen ten or more times. J is TRBJ2-3 and V is TRBV7-2; D gene ambiguous. CDR1 SGHTA and CDR2 FQGNSA come from the germline V gene. The V end lost 7 bases, the J end lost 9 bases, and 11 bases lay between the germline ends. The CDR3 totals 11 residues. The CDR3 DNA sequence: TGTGCCAGCACCCCTTCCACAACGCAGTATTTT. Amino acids: CASTPSTTQYF.